This T cell receptor beta chain was identified in a study of T cell responses to AZD1222 COVID-19 vaccine. Trimming removed 3 bases at V and 4 bases at J, with 21 bases between. Germline CDR1 is MNHEY and CDR2 is SMNVEV (reference sequence). This CDR3 comprises 18 residues. Points from the study as a whole: Repertoires were obtained only post-peak T cell response. Recipients of two AZD1222 doses showed rising Spike-specific TCR breadth and depth. Vaccine-associated CD4 TCRs ranged over spike, dominating at 160-218 and 743-854. White British ancestry dominated among donors, who included more females, and clonal diversity was possibly underestimated.

As to this clone: The antigen is undetermined.

Clones were read by immunoSEQ multiplex PCR, and TCRdb kept only the in-frame ones, dropping some. This sample has 95,000 to 150,000 clones, with less than 95% found just once. The V call is TRBV27, the J call TRBJ2-2; tentative D call: TRBD2 (7 bases). This clonotype was obtained from an adult in good health. The sequences come from peripheral blood, collected on day 0 of MenACWY control vaccination. CDR3 in DNA: TGTGCCAGCAGTTTGTCGATAGGTCGGGGGGCGGGCACCGGGGAGCTGTTTTTT. This sequence encodes CASSLSIGRGAGTGELFF.